This T cell receptor (beta chain) was sequenced in a study of blood T cell repertoires in COVID-19. Background on the study: The study drew acute and convalescent COVID-19 samples from the United States, Italy and Spain. PBMCs, B-cell-depleted T cells, or T cells provided the cDNA or gDNA that made up the material.

With 5 bases clipped from V and 0 bases from J, the junction kept 1 base outside the gene matches. The CDR3 is 15 amino acids. From germline, CDR1 is SGHVS and CDR2 FQNEAQ. Per the authors' pipeline: Researchers report that nucleated cell counts were estimated from reference gene primer amplification. The method was immunoSEQ multiplex PCR; TCRdb's version includes in-frame clones alone and lacks a portion of them. V, J and clone size are those of that table, while D and trimming were read from the DNA. Among around 50,000 clones listed, under 95% were seen once. This clonotype originated in a man aged 70 or older with active COVID-19. The sample consisted of peripheral blood. The gene calls are TRBV7-8 and TRBJ2-2, with 9 bases lining up with TRBD1. DNA for the CDR3: TGTGCCAGCAGCGGACAGGGGACGAACACCGGGGAGCTGTTTTTT. Translated, it gives CASSGQGTNTGELFF.